The 24 T cell receptor beta chains in this list originate from one sample, sequenced in a study of read filtering for tumor transcriptome and immune sequencing. This library used about 400 ng RNA and molecular barcoded adaptors spanning alpha/delta and beta/gamma chains. TCRdb re-called the reads through MiXCR, storing one row per CDR3 protein. The sample contains some 22,000 distinct CDR3 sequences, roughly 13% of which appear only once. Input material: a population of CD138-negative cells sorted from bone marrow. The receptors here all came from a donor at least 40 years old with multiple myeloma.

This clonotype was picked up many times. J is TRBJ1-2 and V is TRBV7-9; D is undetermined. Germline CDR1 and CDR2: SEHNR and FQNEAQ (reference sequence). The CDR3 runs to 13 residues. V dropped 2 bases and J dropped 7 bases, with 11 bases sitting between them. Here the CDR3 reads CASSLNQLAGYTF. The CDR3 DNA reads TGTGCCAGCAGCTTAAACCAGTTAGCTGGCTACACCTTC. Variable domain in full (rest from reference TRBV7-9 and TRBJ1-2): DTGVSQNPRHKITKRGQNVTFRCDPISEHNRLYWYRQTLGQGPEFLTYFQNEAQLEKSRLLSDRFSAERPKGSFSTLEIQRTEQGDSAMYLCASSLNQLAGYTFGSGTRLTVV.

In its sample, this clonotype was seen many times. This chain connects TRBV29-1 to TRBJ2-5; D uncertain. CDR1 is SQVTM, CDR2 ANQGSEA, per germline. Trimming left V 7 bases short and J 2 bases short, with 14 bases between. The CDR3 runs to 13 residues. In DNA form, the CDR3 reads TGCAGCGGTAAGAATCGGGCTCAAGAGACCCAGTACTTC. Protein sequence: CSGKNRAQETQYF.

This chain joins TRBV4-1 and TRBJ2-3, with D maybe TRBD2 (6 bases). The CDR3 length is 18 residues. Trimming stripped 0 bases from V and 0 bases from J, with 16 bases between. The V gene's germline CDR1 is MGHRA and CDR2 YSYEKL. DNA for the CDR3: TGCGCCAGCAGCCAAGACGGGGTTAGCGGATTTAGCACAGATACGCAGTATTTT. Translated, it gives CASSQDGVSGFSTDTQYF.

This clonotype was seen ten or more times. The rearrangement links TRBV19 to TRBJ2-2; TRBD1 agrees at 9 bases. Germline lookup yields CDR1 LNHDA and CDR2 SQIVND (reference sequence). The ends lost 7 bases at V and 4 bases at J; junction bases unmatched: 10. This CDR3 is 16 amino acids long. The CDR3 sequence: CASTIRTGARTGELFF. DNA for the CDR3: TGTGCCAGTACCATTAGGACAGGGGCCCGCACCGGGGAGCTGTTTTTT.

Ten or more counts support this clonotype. CDR3 DNA: TGTGCCAGCAGCACGGACACGAGTGAAAAAAACACCATATATTTT. Translated, it gives CASSTDTSEKNTIYF. The chain uses TRBV7-9 and TRBJ1-3, with a tentative D call TRBD1 (5 bases). Germline V gives CDR1 SEHNR, CDR2 FQNEAQ (reference sequence). Trimming removed 5 bases at V and 6 bases at J, with 17 bases between. CDR3 size: 15 residues.

The chain carries TRBV20-1 and TRBJ2-4; tentatively, D is TRBD1 or TRBD2 (5 bases each). Germline V gene sequence: CDR1 DFQATT, CDR2 SNEGSKA (reference sequence). The CDR3 sequence is 13 residues long. V gave up 3 bases and J gave up 3 bases, with 9 bases separating them. CDR3 amino acids: CSASGGNKNIQYF. The CDR3 region has the DNA TGCAGTGCTAGTGGGGGAAACAAAAACATTCAGTACTTC.

This clonotype was seen only a few times. This chain uses TRBV12-5 with TRBJ2-7, with 9 bases fitting TRBD2. The CDR3 is 13 amino acids. Germline V lookup: CDR1 LGHNT, CDR2 FRNRAP. Trimming removed 3 bases from V and 5 bases from J; junction bases left unmatched: 2. DNA for the CDR3: TGTGCTAGTGGTTTTAGCGGGAGTGACGAGCAGTACTTC. Its translation is CASGFSGSDEQYF.

Many counts were recorded for this clonotype. The chain couples TRBV5-1 to TRBJ2-3; 7 nucleotides agree with TRBD1. The germline gives CDR1 SGHRS, CDR2 YFSETQ. The CDR3 covers 13 residues. V dropped 0 bases and J dropped 7; count of bases not matched to a gene: 2. The CDR3 DNA follows: TGCGCCAGCAGCTTGGAGGGGGCAAATACGCAGTATTTT. Protein product: CASSLEGANTQYF.

The chain combines TRBV11-3 with TRBJ2-2, with unresolved D. The germline CDR1 and CDR2 sequences are SGHNT and YENEEA. The CDR3 contains 14 residues. The germline V and J ends were trimmed by 6 bases and 1 base, with 9 bases remaining between them. This chain's CDR3 is CASRRAVNTGELFF. CDR3 nucleotides: TGTGCCAGCAGACGAGCCGTGAACACCGGGGAGCTGTTTTTT.

The table lists this clonotype with many counts. V usage is TRBV21-1 and J usage is TRBJ2-1; the table gives TRBD1 as D, unverified against the DNA. TRBV21-1 is recorded as a pseudogene. The CDR3 spans 16 residues. DNA for the CDR3: TGTGCCAGCAGCAAAGCGGGACAGGGGACGTACAATGAGCAGTTCTTC. This translates into CASSKAGQGTYNEQFF.

To note about this clonotype: This may be a read error: a much more frequent sequence differs by one nucleotide. J is TRBJ2-1 and V is TRBV7-9, with a weak D call TRBD1 (7 bases). The germline V gene has CDR1 SEHNR and CDR2 FQNEAQ (reference sequence). V was clipped by 3 bases and J by 8 bases, with 23 bases between them. This CDR3 comprises 17 residues. This chain's CDR3 is CASSLTCQGGFFYEQFF. For the CDR3, the DNA is TGTGCCAGCAGCTTGACGTGTCAGGGGGGTTTTTTCTATGAGCAGTTCTTC.

This clonotype was observed at least ten times. This sequence joins TRBV27 and TRBJ1-1, with D perhaps TRBD1 (6 bases). The germline V gene encodes CDR1 MNHEY and CDR2 SMNVEV (reference sequence). This CDR3 has 13 amino acids. Trimming removed 1 base at V and 3 bases at J, with 6 bases between. CDR3 DNA sequence: TGTGCCAGCAGTTTATACAGGGACACTGAAGCTTTCTTT. Protein sequence: CASSLYRDTEAFF.

This clonotype appeared many times. As DNA, the CDR3 is TGTGCCAGCTACTCCGGGGGGAACGGGGAGCTGTTTTTT. Amino acid sequence: CASYSGGNGELFF. J is TRBJ2-2 and V is TRBV7-9; TRBD2 aligns across 7 bases. Germline V CDR1 and CDR2: SEHNR, FQNEAQ (reference sequence). V shed 8 bases and J 7 bases; nucleotides not matched to a gene: 7. This CDR3 is 13 amino acids long.

Note on this clonotype: A much larger clone differs from this one at a single base, so this may be a read error. This chain uses TRBV29-1 with TRBJ1-1; TRBD1 aligns across 9 bases. V dropped 0 bases and J dropped 1; count of bases not matched to a gene: 15. Germline CDR1 SQVTM, CDR2 ANQGSEA. CDR3 size: 19 residues. The CDR3 here is CSVEDPQGQGSFWNTEAFF. CDR3 in DNA: TGCAGCGTTGAAGATCCTCAGGGACAGGGTAGCTTTTGGAACACTGAAGCTTTCTTT.

Of note for this clonotype: This is likely an artifact of a read error, given a far larger clone one base away. The chain carries TRBV11-3 and TRBJ2-2; TRBD2 is a possible D gene (6 bases). CDR1 is SGHNT, CDR2 YENEEA, per germline. The CDR3 contains 14 residues. For the CDR3, the DNA is TGTACCAGTATGACGGGAGCATCGACCGGGGAGCTGTTTTTT. It specifies CTSMTGASTGELFF.

This clonotype was counted many times. This chain connects TRBV29-1 to TRBJ2-7, with a possible D match to TRBD1 (6 bases). This CDR3 contains 14 residues. The germline V gene has CDR1 SQVTM and CDR2 ANQGSEA. Trimming took 3 bases from V and 2 from J, leaving 14 bases between them. The CDR3 DNA sequence: TGCAGCGTTGAGGGGTCTACAGGGACCTACGAGCAGTACTTC. Amino acid sequence: CSVEGSTGTYEQYF.

This clonotype was seen at least ten times. The CDR3 region is CSARTSGTSITQYF. CDR3 sequence (DNA): TGCAGTGCTAGGACTAGCGGGACTTCAATAACGCAGTATTTT. The chain is built from TRBV20-1 and TRBJ2-3; 11 nucleotides align to TRBD2. V trimming: 3 bases; J trimming: 9 bases; junction bases outside the gene matches: 8. The CDR3 length is 14 residues. CDR1 is DFQATT, CDR2 SNEGSKA, per germline (reference sequence).

This clonotype was counted only a few times. The V and J genes are TRBV7-2 and TRBJ2-2; D gene ambiguous. CDR1 SGHTA and CDR2 FQGNSA come from the germline V gene. V was trimmed by 1 base and J by 6 bases, leaving 9 bases between them. The CDR3 has 14 amino acids. The CDR3 DNA follows: TGTGCCAGCAGCTTAGATGCGCGCCCCGGGGAGCTGTTTTTT. It specifies CASSLDARPGELFF. Drawing the rest from reference TRBV7-2 and TRBJ2-2, the complete variable domain is GAGVSQSPSNKVTEKGKDVELRCDPISGHTALYWYRQSLGQGLEFLIYFQGNSAPDKSGLPSDRFSAERTGGSVSTLTIQRTQQEDSAVYLCASSLDARPGELFFGEGSRLTVL.

Ten or more counts support this clonotype. The chain employs TRBV29-1 and TRBJ1-5, with 7 positions matching TRBD1. The CDR3 contains 15 residues. Trimming cost V 1 base and J 2 bases; bases outside gene matches: 5. Germline loops: CDR1 SQVTM, CDR2 ANQGSEA. The CDR3 sequence: CSVEVGGRGNQPQHF. CDR3 sequence (DNA): TGCAGCGTTGAAGTAGGGGGCCGTGGCAATCAGCCCCAGCATTTT.

Many counts were recorded for this clonotype. The gene calls are TRBV29-1 and TRBJ2-3; D is ambiguous. Between the trimmed V and J ends, which lost 2 bases and 2 bases, there was a span of 17 bases. Germline V gives CDR1 SQVTM, CDR2 ANQGSEA. The CDR3 length is 16 residues. The DNA of the CDR3 is TGCAGCGTTGAACTTCGGAACTCTTGGACCACAGATACGCAGTATTTT. This gives the protein CSVELRNSWTTDTQYF.

This clonotype was seen repeatedly, ten times or more. The V and J genes are TRBV7-2 and TRBJ2-7; D not resolved. V lost 4 bases and J lost 5, with 15 bases in between. The CDR3 sequence is 14 residues long. The V gene's germline CDR1 is SGHTA and CDR2 FQGNSA. The CDR3 nucleotides are TGTGCCAGCAGCTACCGCTTGGGGATCAACGAGCAGTACTTC. It codes for CASSYRLGINEQYF.

There are many counts of this clonotype. An end of the junction does not agree with germline; a read error may underlie this. The chain employs TRBV2 and TRBJ2-3; tentative D call: TRBD1 (6 bases). This CDR3 is built from 12 residues. The V gene's germline CDR1 is SNHLY and CDR2 FYNNEI. The CDR3 here is CASIIGGDAQYF. The CDR3 nucleotides read TGTGCCAGCATTATAGGGGGAGATGCGCAGTATTTT.

This clonotype was seen a single time. Since a much larger clone is just one base distant, this may be a read error. The genes are TRBV28 and TRBJ2-3; 14 bases match TRBD2. From germline, CDR1 is MDHEN and CDR2 SYDVKM. This CDR3 has 16 residues. The CDR3 DNA follows: TGTGCCAGCACCGCGGGGACTAGCGGGAGCACAGATACGCGGTATTTT. It yields the protein CASTAGTSGSTDTRYF.

Notes on this clonotype: A much larger clone sits a single nucleotide away, making a read error possible. The genes are TRBV5-1 and TRBJ2-7, with TRBD1 identical over 8 bases. The germline gives CDR1 SGHRS, CDR2 YFSETQ. V lost 0 bases to trimming and J lost 3 bases; unmatched junction nucleotides: 5. This CDR3 is 15 amino acids long. The CDR3 loop is CASSLDGQGVYEQYF. Written as DNA, the CDR3 is TGCGCCAGCAGCTTGGACGGACAGGGAGTCTACGAGCAGTACTTC.